This note documents a single TCR beta chain sequence. What it binds is unknown. Germline loops: CDR1 MDHEN, CDR2 SYDVKM. V shed 6 bases and J shed 4 bases, with 13 bases lying between them. The CDR3 is 13 residues long. Method: immunoSEQ multiplex PCR; TCRdb's copy keeps in-frame clones and lacks some. The sample holds 2 million to 2.5 million clones, roughly 93% seen once. These data come from a study of shared clonotypes between healthy human individuals. Whole-study results and caveats: Among non-shared clonotypes, generation probabilities were lower than among those shared by all four donors.

The receptor was derived from a man aged 18 to 35 in good health. Some clones in this sample may be carry-over from other donors' samples. This chain connects TRBV28 to TRBJ2-7; no definite D call. Sequenced sample: naive CD4+ T cells from PBMCs. The sample's subset: CD45RA+ positively selected. CDR3 sequence reads: CASSLRTQYEQYF. The CDR3 nucleotides are TGTGCCAGCAGCCTCCGGACCCAATACGAGCAGTACTTC.